What follows describes a single TCR beta chain. The antigen remains unidentified. Germline CDR1 and CDR2: SGHVS and FNYEAQ. The CDR3 sequence is 18 residues long. V gave up 1 base and J gave up 0 bases, with 17 bases separating them. After 5'RACE with constant-segment primers, TCR alpha and TCR beta cDNA libraries carrying sample barcodes and UMIs were obtained. TCRdb re-called the 5' RACE reads with MiXCR, one entry per CDR3 protein. The sample carries 530,000 or so distinct CDR3 sequences, about 18% recorded once. The data were taken from a study of T-cell memory formation after mild COVID-19. General observations from the study: There was no confirmation that second-wave clones peaking on day 37 were SARS-CoV-2 specific.

The specimen sequenced was PBMCs or a T cell subset sorted from them (not recorded which). The TCR originated in an adult woman who had mild COVID-19 (a few samples of this study predate the infection). Cell type and time point are not known. This chain connects TRBV7-6 to TRBJ2-3, with a possible D match to TRBD2 (6 bases). CDR3 DNA sequence: TGTGCCAGCAGCTTAGTCAAATTCGGGACTGCTAGCACAGATACGCAGTATTTT. Translation gives CASSLVKFGTASTDTQYF.